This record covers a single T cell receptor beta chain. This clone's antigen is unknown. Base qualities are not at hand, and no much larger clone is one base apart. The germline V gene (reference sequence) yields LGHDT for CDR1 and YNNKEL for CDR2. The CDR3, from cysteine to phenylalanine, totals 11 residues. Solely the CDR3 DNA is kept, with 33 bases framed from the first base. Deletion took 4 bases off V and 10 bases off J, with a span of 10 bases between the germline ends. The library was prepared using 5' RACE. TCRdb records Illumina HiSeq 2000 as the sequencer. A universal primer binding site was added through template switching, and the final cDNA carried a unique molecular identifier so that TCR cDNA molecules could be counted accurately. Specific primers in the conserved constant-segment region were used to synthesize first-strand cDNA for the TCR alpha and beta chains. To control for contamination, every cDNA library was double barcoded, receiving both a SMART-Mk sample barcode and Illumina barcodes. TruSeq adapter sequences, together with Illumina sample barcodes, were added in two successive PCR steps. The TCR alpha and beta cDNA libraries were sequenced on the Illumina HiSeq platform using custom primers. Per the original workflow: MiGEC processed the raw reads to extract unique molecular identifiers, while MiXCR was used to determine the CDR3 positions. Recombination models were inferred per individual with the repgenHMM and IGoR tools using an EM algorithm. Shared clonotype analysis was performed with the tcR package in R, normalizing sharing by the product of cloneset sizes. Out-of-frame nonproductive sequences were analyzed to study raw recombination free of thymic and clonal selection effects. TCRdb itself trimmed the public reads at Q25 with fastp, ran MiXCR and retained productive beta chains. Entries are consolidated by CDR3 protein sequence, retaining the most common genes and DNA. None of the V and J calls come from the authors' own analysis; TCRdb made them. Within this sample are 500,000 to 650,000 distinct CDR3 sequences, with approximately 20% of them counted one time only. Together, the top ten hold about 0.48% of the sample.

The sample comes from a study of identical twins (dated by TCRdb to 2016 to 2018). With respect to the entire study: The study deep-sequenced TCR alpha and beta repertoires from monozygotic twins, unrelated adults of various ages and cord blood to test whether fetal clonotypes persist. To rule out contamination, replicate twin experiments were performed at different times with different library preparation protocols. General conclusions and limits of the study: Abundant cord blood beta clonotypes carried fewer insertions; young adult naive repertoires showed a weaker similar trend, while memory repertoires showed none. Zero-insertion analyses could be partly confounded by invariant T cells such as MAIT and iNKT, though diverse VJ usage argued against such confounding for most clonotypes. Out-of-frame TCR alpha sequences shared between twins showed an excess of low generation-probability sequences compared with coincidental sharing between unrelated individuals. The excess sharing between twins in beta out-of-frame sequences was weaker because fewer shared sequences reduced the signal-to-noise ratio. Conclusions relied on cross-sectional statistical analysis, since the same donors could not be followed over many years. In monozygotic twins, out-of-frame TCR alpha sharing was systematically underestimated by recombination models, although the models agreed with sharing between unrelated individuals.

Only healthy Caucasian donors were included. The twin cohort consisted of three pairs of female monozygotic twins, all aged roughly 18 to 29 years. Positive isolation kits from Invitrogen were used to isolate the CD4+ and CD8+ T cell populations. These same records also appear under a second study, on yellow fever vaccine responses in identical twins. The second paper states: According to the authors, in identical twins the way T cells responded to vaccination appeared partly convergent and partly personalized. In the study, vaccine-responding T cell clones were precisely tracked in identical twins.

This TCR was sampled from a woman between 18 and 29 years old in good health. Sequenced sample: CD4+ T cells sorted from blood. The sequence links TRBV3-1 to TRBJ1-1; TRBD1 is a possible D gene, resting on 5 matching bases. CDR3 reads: CASSRQGAAFF. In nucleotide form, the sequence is TGTGCCAGCAGCCGGCAGGGAGCAGCTTTCTTT.